This entry concerns a single T cell receptor beta chain. TCR beta cDNA was made by 5'RACE template switching with UMIs. TCRdb reprocessed the 5' RACE reads and keeps a single row for each CDR3 protein, giving no DNA. The specimen's table records some 500,000 distinct CDR3 sequences. The sample originates from a study of T cells expressing NK-cell markers. The CDR3 sequence is 13 residues long. Germline CDR1 and CDR2: SQVTM and ANQGSEA. The TCR sequence derives from a woman between 50 and 59 years old in good health. This sequence joins TRBV29-1 and TRBJ1-2; TCRdb picks TRBD1, but there is no DNA to check that call. Sequences were obtained from blood T cells: a sorted CD56 or NKG2C T cell subset, CD4+ or CD8+ T cells, or bulk PBMC T cells (not recorded which). CDR3 in amino acids: CSVETGGDYGYTF.